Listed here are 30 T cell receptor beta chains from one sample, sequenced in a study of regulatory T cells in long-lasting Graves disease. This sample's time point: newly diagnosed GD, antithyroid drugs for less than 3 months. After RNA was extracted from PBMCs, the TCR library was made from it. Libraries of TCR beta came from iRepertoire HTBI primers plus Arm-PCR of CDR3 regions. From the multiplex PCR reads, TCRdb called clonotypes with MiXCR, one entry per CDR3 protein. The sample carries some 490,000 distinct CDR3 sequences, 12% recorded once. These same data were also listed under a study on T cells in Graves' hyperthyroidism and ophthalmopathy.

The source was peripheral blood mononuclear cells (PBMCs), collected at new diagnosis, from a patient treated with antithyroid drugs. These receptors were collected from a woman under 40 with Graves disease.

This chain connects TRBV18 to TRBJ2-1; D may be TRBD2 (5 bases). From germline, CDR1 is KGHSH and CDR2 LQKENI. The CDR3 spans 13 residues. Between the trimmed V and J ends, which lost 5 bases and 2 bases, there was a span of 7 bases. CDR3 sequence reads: CASSTGTYNEQFF. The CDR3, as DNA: TGTGCCAGCTCAACCGGGACCTACAATGAGCAGTTCTTC. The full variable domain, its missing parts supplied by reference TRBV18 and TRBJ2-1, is NAGVMQNPRHLVRRRGQEARLRCSPMKGHSHVYWYRQLPEEGLKFMVYLQKENIIDESGMPKERFSAEFPKEGPSILRIQQVVRGDSAAYFCASSTGTYNEQFFGPGTRLTVL.

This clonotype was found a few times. The CDR3 DNA is TGTGCCAGCAGCTCGTATTTGGCCTGGGGCACTGAAGCTTTCTTT. It specifies CASSSYLAWGTEAFF. The chain combines TRBV7-8 with TRBJ1-1, with D unresolved. The CDR3 totals 15 residues. Germline V CDR1 and CDR2: SGHVS, FQNEAQ. Trimming took 4 bases from V and 4 from J, leaving 16 bases between them. Full variable domain (outside the CDR3, taken from reference TRBV7-8 and TRBJ1-1): GAGVSQSPRYKVAKRGQDVALRCDPISGHVSLFWYQQALGQGPEFLTYFQNEAQLDKSGLPSDRFFAERPEGSVSTLKIQRTQQEDSAVYLCASSSYLAWGTEAFFGQGTRLTVV.

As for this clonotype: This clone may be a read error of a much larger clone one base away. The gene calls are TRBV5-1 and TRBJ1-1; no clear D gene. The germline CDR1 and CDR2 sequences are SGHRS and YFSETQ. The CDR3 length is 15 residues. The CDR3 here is CVSSLVPVMNTEAFF. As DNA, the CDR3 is TGTGTCAGCAGCTTGGTACCCGTTATGAACACTGAAGCTTTCTTT. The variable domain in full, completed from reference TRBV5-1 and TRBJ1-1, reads KAGVTQTPRYLIKTRGQQVTLSCSPISGHRSVSWYQQTPGQGLQFLFEYFSETQRNKGNFPGRFSGRQFSNSRSEMNVSTLELGDSALYLCVSSLVPVMNTEAFFGQGTRLTVV.

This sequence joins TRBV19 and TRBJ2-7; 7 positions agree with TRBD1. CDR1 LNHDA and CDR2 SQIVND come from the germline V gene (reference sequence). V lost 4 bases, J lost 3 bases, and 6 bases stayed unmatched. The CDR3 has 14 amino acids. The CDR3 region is CASSTPGQYYEQYF. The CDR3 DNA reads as TGTGCCAGTAGTACACCGGGACAGTACTACGAGCAGTACTTC.

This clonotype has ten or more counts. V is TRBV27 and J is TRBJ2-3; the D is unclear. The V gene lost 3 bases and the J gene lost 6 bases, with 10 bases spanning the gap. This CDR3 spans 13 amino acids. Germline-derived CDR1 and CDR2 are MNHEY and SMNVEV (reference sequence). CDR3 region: CASSFPYVDTQYF. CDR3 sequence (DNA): TGTGCCAGCAGTTTCCCATATGTGGATACGCAGTATTTT.

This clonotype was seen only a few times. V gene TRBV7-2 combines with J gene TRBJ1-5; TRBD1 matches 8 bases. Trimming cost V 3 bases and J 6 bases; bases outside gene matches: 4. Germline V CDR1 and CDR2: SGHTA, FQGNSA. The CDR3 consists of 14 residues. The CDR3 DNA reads TGTGCCAGCAGCTTCGGACAGGGTTCTCAGCCCCAGCATTTT. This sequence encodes CASSFGQGSQPQHF.

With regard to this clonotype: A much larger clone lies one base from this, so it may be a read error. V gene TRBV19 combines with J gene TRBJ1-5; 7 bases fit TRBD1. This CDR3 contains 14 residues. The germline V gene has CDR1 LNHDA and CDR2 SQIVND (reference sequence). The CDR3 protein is CTSMEGAINQPQHF. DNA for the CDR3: TGTACCAGTATGGAGGGGGCAATCAATCAGCCCCAGCATTTT.

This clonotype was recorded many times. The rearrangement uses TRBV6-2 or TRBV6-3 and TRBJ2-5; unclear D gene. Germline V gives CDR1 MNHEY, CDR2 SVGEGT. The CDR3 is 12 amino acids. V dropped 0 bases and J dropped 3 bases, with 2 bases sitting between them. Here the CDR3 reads CASSYSEETQYF. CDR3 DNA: TGTGCCAGCAGTTACTCAGAAGAGACCCAGTACTTC.

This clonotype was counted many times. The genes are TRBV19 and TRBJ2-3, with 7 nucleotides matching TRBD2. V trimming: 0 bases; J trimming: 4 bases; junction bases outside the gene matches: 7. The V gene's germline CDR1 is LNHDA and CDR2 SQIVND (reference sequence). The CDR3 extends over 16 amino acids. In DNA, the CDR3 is TGTGCCAGTAGTATAGACCCGGGAGGAACCGCAGATACGCAGTATTTT. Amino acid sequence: CASSIDPGGTADTQYF.

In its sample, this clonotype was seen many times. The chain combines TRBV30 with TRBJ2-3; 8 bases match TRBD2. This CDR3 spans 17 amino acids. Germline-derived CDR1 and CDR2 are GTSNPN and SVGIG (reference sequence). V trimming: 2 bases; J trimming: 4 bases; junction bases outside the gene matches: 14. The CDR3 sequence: CAWSPRISGSLADTQYF. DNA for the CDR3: TGTGCCTGGAGTCCCAGGATAAGCGGGAGTCTTGCAGATACGCAGTATTTT.

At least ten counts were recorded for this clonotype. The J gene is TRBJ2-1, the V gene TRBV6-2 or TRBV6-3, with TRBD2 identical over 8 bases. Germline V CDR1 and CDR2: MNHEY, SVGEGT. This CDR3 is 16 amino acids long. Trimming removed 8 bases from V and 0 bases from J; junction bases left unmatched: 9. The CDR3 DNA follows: TGTGCCAGCCGGAAGTTGGGACTAGACTCCTACAATGAGCAGTTCTTC. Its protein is CASRKLGLDSYNEQFF.

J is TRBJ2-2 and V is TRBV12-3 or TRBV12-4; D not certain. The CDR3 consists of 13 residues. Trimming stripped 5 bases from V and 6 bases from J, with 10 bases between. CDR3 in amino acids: CASSPTPPGELFF. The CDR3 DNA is TGTGCCAGCAGTCCCACTCCGCCCGGGGAGCTGTTTTTT.

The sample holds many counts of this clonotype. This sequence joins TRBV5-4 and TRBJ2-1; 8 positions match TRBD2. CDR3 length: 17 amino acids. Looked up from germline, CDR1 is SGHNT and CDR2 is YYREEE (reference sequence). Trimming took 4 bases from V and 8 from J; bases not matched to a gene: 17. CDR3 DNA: TGTGCCAGCAGCCCCCGTGGAGCGGGAGAGGTGTGGGATGAGCAGTTCTTC. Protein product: CASSPRGAGEVWDEQFF.

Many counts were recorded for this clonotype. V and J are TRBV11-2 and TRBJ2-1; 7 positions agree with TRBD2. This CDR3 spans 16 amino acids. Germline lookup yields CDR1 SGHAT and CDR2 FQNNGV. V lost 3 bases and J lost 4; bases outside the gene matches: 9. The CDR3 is CASSLSGASGYNEQFF. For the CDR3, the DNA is TGTGCCAGCAGCTTGAGCGGGGCAAGCGGGTACAATGAGCAGTTCTTC.

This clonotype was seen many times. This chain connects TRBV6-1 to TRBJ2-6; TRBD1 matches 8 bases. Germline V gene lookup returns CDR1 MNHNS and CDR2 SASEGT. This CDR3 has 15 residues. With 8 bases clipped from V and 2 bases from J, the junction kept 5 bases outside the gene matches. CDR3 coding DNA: TGTGCCAGCGCGATGGACAGGGCTGGGGCCAACGTCCTGACTTTC. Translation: CASAMDRAGANVLTF.

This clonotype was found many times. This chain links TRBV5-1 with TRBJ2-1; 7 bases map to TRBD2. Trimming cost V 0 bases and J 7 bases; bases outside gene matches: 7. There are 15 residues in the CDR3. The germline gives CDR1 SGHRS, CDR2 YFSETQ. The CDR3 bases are TGCGCCAGCAGCTTGGCCGGCGGGAGAGGGAATGAGCAGTTCTTC. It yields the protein CASSLAGGRGNEQFF.

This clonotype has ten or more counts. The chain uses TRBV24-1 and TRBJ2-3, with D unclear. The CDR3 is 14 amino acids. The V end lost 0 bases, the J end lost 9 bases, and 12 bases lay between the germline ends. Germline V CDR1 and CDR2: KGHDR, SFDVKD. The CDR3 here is CATSDLAKGRTQYF. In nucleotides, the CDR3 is TGTGCCACCAGTGATTTGGCGAAGGGCAGAACGCAGTATTTT.

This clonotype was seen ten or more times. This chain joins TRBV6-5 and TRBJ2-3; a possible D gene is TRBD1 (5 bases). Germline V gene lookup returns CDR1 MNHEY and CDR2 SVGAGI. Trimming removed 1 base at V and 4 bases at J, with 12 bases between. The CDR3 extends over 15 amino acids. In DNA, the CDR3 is TGTGCCAGCAGTTACTGGGGCGACAGATCAGATACGCAGTATTTT. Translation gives CASSYWGDRSDTQYF.

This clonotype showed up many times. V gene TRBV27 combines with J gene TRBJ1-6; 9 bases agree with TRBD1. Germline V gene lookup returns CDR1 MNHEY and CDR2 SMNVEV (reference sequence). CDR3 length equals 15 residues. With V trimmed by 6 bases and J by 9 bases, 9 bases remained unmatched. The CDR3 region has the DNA TGTGCCAGCAGGAACGGACAGGGGTTGATTTCACCCCTCCACTTT. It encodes CASRNGQGLISPLHF.

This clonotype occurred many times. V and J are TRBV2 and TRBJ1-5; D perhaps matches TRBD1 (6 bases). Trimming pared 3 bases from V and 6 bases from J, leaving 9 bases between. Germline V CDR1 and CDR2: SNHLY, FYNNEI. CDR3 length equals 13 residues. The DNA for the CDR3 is TGTGCCAGCAGTGAGGGGGGGCGTCAGCCCCAGCATTTT. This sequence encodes CASSEGGRQPQHF.

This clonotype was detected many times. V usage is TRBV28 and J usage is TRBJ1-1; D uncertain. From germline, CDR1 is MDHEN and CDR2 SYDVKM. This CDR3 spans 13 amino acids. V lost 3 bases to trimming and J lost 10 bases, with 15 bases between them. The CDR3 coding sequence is TGTGCCAGCAGTTTTCCCCCCAGCAGTGTAGCTTTCTTT. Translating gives CASSFPPSSVAFF.

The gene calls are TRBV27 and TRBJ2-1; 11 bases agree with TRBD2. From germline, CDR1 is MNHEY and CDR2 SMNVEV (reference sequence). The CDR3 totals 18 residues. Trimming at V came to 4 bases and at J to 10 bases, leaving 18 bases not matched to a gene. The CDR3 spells CASSSYGRIAGGPREQFF. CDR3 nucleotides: TGTGCCAGCAGTTCATACGGAAGAATAGCGGGAGGGCCAAGGGAGCAGTTCTTC.

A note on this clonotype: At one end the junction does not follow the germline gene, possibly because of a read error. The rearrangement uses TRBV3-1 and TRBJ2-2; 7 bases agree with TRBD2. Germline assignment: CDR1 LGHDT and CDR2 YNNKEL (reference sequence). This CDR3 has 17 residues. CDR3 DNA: TGTGCCAGCAGCCAAGTGACCGGGAGGACTAACACCAGGGAGCTGTTTTTT. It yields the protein CASSQVTGRTNTRELFF.

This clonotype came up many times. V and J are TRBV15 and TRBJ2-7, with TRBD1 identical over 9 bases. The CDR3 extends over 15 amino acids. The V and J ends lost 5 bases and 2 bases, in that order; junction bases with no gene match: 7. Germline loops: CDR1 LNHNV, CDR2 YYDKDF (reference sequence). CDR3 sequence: CATSLLWTGAYEQYF. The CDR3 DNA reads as TGTGCCACCAGCCTACTTTGGACAGGGGCCTACGAGCAGTACTTC.

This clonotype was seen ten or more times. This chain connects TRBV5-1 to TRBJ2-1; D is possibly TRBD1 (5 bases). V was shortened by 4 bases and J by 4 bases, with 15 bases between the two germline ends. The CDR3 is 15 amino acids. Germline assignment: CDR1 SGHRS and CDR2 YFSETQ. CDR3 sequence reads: CASSRVDGAYNEQFF. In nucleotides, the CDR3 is TGCGCCAGCAGCCGGGTTGATGGGGCGTACAATGAGCAGTTCTTC. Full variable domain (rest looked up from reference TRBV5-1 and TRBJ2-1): KAGVTQTPRYLIKTRGQQVTLSCSPISGHRSVSWYQQTPGQGLQFLFEYFSETQRNKGNFPGRFSGRQFSNSRSEMNVSTLELGDSALYLCASSRVDGAYNEQFFGPGTRLTVL.

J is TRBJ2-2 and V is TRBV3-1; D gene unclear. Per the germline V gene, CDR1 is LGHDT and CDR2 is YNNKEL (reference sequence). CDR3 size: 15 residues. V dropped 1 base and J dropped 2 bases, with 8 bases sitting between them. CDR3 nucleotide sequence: TGTGCCAGCAGCCAAGCCCTACCCAACACCGGGGAGCTGTTTTTT. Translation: CASSQALPNTGELFF.

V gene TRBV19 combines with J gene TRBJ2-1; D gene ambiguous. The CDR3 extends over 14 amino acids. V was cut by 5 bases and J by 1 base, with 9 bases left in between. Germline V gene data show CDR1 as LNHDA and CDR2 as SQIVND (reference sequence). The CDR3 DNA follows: TGTGCCAGTAGTTTCTTCGGATCCTACAATGAGCAGTTCTTC. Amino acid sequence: CASSFFGSYNEQFF.

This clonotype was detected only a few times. The CDR3 sequence is CSATPLLAGGEETQYF. The CDR3, as DNA: TGCAGTGCGACCCCTCTACTAGCGGGAGGAGAAGAGACCCAGTACTTC. The genes are TRBV20-1 and TRBJ2-5; 12 positions agree with TRBD2. This CDR3 has 16 amino acids. The germline CDR1 and CDR2 sequences are DFQATT and SNEGSKA (reference sequence). The V segment lost 6 bases and the J segment 3 bases; nucleotides outside the gene matches: 11.

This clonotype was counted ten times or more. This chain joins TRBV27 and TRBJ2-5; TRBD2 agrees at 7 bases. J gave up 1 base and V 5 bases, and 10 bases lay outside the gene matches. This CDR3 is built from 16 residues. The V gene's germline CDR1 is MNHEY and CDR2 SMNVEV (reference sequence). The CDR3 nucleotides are TGTGCCAGCAGTCCTTGGGGGGGACGGACCCAAGAGACCCAGTACTTC. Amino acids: CASSPWGGRTQETQYF.

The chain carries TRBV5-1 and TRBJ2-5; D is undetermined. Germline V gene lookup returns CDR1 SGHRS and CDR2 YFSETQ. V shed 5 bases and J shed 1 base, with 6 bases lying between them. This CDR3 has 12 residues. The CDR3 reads CASRATQETQYF. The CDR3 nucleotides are TGCGCCAGCAGGGCAACCCAAGAGACCCAGTACTTC.